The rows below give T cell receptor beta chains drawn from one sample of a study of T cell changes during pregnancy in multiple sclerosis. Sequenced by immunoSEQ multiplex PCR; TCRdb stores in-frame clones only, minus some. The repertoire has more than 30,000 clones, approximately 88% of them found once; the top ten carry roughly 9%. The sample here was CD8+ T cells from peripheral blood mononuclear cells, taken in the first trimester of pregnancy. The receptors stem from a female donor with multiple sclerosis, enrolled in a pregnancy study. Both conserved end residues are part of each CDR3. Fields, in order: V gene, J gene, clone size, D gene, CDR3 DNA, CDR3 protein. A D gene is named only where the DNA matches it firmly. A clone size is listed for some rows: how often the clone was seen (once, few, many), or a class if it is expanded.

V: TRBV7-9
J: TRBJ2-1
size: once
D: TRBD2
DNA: TGTGCCAGCAGCAGCGGGAACAATGAGCAGTTCTTC
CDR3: CASSSGNNEQFF

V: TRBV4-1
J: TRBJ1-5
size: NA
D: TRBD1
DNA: TGCGCCAGCAGCCCCCGGGACAGGGACCGTCAGCCCCAGCATTTT
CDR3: CASSPRDRDRQPQHF

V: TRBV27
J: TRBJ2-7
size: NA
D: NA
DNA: TGTGCCAGCAGTTTATACTATTCCTACGAGCAGTACTTC
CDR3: CASSLYYSYEQYF

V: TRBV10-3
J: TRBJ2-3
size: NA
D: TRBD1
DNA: TGTGCCATCAGTGAGTCCACCCGACAGGGCGGCGGCACAGATACGCAGTATTTT
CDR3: CAISESTRQGGGTDTQYF

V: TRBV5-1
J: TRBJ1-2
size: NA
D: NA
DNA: TGCGCCAGCAGCGGCGGACAGTATGGCTACACCTTC
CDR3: CASSGGQYGYTF

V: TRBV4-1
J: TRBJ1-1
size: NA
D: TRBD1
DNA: TGCGCCAGCAGGGACCCAGGGGGCGCCGACACTGAAGCTTTCTTT
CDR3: CASRDPGGADTEAFF

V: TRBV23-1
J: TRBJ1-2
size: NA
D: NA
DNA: TGCGCCAGCAGTCACGTGGACATTCAAGCTAACTATGGCTACACCTTC
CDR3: CASSHVDIQANYGYTF

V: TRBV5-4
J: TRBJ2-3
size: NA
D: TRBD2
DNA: TGTGCCAGCAGCTTATTTAGAGGACTAGCGGGAGCAGATACGCAGTATTTT
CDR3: CASSLFRGLAGADTQYF

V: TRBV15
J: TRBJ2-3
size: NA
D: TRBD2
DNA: TGTGCCACCAGCACAGCGGGAGAGACAGATACGCAGTATTTT
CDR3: CATSTAGETDTQYF

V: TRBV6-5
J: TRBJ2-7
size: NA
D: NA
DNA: TGTGCCAGCAGTTACAGCGGAGACGAGCAGTACTTC
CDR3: CASSYSGDEQYF

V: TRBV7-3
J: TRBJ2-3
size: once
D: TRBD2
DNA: TGTGCCAGCAGCCCCGGGGGGGGAGTAGGGACAGATACGCAGTATTTT
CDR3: CASSPGGGVGTDTQYF

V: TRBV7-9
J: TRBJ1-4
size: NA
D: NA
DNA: TGTGCCAGCAGCTCCGCGACGGGTACTAATGAAAAACTGTTTTTT
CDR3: CASSSATGTNEKLFF

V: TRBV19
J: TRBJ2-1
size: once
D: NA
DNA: TGTGCCAGTAGTATGGTACTCAACAATGAGCAGTTCTTC
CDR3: CASSMVLNNEQFF

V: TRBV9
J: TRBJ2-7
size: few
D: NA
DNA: TGTGCCAGCAGCACCACGGGGTACGAGCAGTACTTC
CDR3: CASSTTGYEQYF

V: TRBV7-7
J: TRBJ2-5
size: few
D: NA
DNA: TGTGCCAGCAGCTTAGGACTAGGAGAAGAAGAGACCCAGTACTTC
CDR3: CASSLGLGEEETQYF

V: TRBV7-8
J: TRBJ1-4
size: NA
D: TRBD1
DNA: TGTGCCAGCATGACAGGGGTGGGTTCGGTATCTCCCCCAACTAATGAAAAACTGTTTTTT
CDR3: CASMTGVGSVSPPTNEKLFF

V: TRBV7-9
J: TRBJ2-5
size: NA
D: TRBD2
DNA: TGTGCCAGCAGCCCCTCCATTCCCGGACTAGCGGGGGAGACCCAGTACTTC
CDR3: CASSPSIPGLAGETQYF

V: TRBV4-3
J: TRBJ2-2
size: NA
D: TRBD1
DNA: TGCGCCAGCAGCCAAGCCGCAGGGGGCCTCACCGGGGAGCTGTTTTTT
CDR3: CASSQAAGGLTGELFF

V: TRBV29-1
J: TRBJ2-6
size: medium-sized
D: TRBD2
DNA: TGCAGCGTTGAGGTCGGGGGGGCATCTGGGGCCAACGTCCTGACTTTC
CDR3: CSVEVGGASGANVLTF

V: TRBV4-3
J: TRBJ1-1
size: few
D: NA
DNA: TGCGCCAGCAGCCCACCCGGGGTTACTGAAGCTTTCTTT
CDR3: CASSPPGVTEAFF

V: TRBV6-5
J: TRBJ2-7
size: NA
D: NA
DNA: TGTGCCAGCAGTTACTCGATGCGTGACGAGCAGTACTTC
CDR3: CASSYSMRDEQYF

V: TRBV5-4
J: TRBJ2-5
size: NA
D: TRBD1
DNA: TGTGCCAGCAGCCCGGACAGGGGGCTGGAGACCCAGTACTTC
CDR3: CASSPDRGLETQYF